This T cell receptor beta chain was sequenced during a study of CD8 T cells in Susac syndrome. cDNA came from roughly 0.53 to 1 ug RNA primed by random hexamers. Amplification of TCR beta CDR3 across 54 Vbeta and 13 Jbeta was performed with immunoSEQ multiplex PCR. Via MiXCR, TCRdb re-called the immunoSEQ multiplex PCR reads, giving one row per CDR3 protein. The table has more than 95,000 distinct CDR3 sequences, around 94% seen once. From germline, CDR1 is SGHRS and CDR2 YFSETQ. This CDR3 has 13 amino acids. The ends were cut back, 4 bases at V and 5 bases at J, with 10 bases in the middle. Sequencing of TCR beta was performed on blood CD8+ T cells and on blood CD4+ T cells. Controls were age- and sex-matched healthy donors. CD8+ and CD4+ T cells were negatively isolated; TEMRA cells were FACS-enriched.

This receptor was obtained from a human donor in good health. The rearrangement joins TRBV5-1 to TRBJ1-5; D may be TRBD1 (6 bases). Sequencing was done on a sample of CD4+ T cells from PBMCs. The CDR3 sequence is CASSGGGDQPQHF. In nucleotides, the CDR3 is TGCGCCAGCAGCGGCGGGGGCGATCAGCCCCAGCATTTT.